This TCR beta chain is drawn from a study of siplizumab effects on memory and regulatory T cells. Overall study results and limits: An assignable phenotype, naive or memory, was missing from roughly 77-94% of proliferating CD4+ or CD8+ clones. Unstimulated subsets captured only a minor fraction of alloreactive clones. Greater diversity than memory cells seemed evident in naive T cells, which also appeared to be major alloresponse contributors.

About this clone: Its antigen is not identified.

The length of the CDR3 is 16 residues. The V and J ends lost 7 bases and 10 bases respectively, with 26 bases between them. The germline V gene has CDR1 LNHDA and CDR2 SQIVND (reference sequence). Assays captured roughly 110,000 TCR templates per sample. Repertoires were generated with immunoSEQ multiplex PCR, while TCRdb's copy carries only in-frame clones and drops some. The sample consists of about 120,000 clones, just under 95% of them appearing once. Specimen: non-Treg CD4+ T cells sorted from blood. The chain combines TRBV19 with TRBJ2-1, with D perhaps matching TRBD1 (5 bases). This receptor was obtained from a human donor in good health. In DNA form, the CDR3 reads TGTGCCAGTACCCGTTGGGGCTCCTTTTCCCCAGGCGAGCAGTTCTTC. Translated, it gives CASTRWGSFSPGEQFF.